This T cell receptor (beta chain) was sequenced during a study of T cell changes during pregnancy in multiple sclerosis (dated by TCRdb to about 2019). Study-level background: The study examined how the T cell repertoire changed over the course of pregnancy in women with multiple sclerosis.

Library preparation was by the immunoSEQ multiplex PCR assay. TCRdb re-hosts the immuneACCESS table, in-frame sequences only. Its copies lack some clones; in the studies checked, an unresolved V gene accounts for under half of them, and the cause for the rest is not known. The sample includes about 42,000 clones, with roughly 90% observed a single time. More than 0.9% of the sample belongs to the ten largest clones. V is shortened by 3 bases, J by 6 bases, and the region joining them spans 8 bases. From a lookup of the germline V gene, CDR1 and CDR2 are SGHVS and FQNEAQ. Reading from cysteine to phenylalanine, the CDR3 counts 13 amino acids. Only the CDR3 portion is preserved as DNA: 39 bases, with reading frame beginning at the first base. Regarding this clone: There is no known antigen for this receptor. Per-nucleotide qualities are absent, and no much larger clonotype sits a single base away.

Sequences were derived from CD4+ T cells from peripheral blood mononuclear cells, sampled in the second trimester of pregnancy. Recombination joined TRBV7-8 with TRBJ1-4; 6 matching bases give a weak D call of TRBD1. The sequence was obtained from a female donor with multiple sclerosis, enrolled in a pregnancy study. The DNA sequence is given as TGTGCCAGCAGCTTCGGGACACATGAAAAACTGTTTTTT. Its coded protein is CASSFGTHEKLFF.